These T cell receptor beta chains were read from a single sample in a study of a mutant IDH1 vaccine in newly diagnosed glioma. Their recognized antigens are unknown. TCRdb's copy holds only in-frame clones and misses some; the assay was immunoSEQ multiplex PCR. The profile covers approximately 60,000 clones, with around 83% appearing a single time and approximately 3.4% taken by the ten largest. The source was PBMCs, collected from a glioma patient whose treatment included an IDH1 peptide vaccine. The receptors originated from a woman in her forties or fifties with glioma. Both conserved end residues are part of each CDR3. A D gene is named only where the DNA matches it firmly. Clone size is given for some rows only: seen once, a few or many times, or a class if the clone is expanded.

d_call j_call clone_size v_call cdr3_nt cdr3_aa
TRBD1 TRBJ2-7 . TRBV5-1 TGCGCCAGCAGCTTGCTCACAGGGGATACCTACGAGCAGTACTTC CASSLLTGDTYEQYF
. TRBJ2-1 . TRBV5-6 TGTGCCAGCAGCCCCTTCCCCATCTCACGGGGTGAGCAGTTCTTC CASSPFPISRGEQFF
. TRBJ2-3 . TRBV5-1 TGCGCCAGCAGCTTAGATACGCTTAGCACAGATACGCAGTATTTT CASSLDTLSTDTQYF
TRBD2 TRBJ2-2 few TRBV4-1 TGCGCCAGCAGCCAAGATCCGACTAGCGGGGCTACCGGGGAGCTGTTTTTT CASSQDPTSGATGELFF
TRBD1 TRBJ2-1 . TRBV29-1 TGCAGCGTGGCCGGACAGGGGGGGTGGAATGAGCAGTTCTTC CSVAGQGGWNEQFF
TRBD1 TRBJ1-3 . TRBV5-4 TGTGCCAGCAGTCCCGGGACAGGGGCGATCGGAAACACCATATATTTT CASSPGTGAIGNTIYF
. TRBJ2-6 . TRBV29-1 TGCAGCGCTGGGCCAAGCTCTGGGGCCAACGTCCTGACTTTC CSAGPSSGANVLTF
. TRBJ2-7 . TRBV1 TGCACCAGCAGCCATGGACTAGCGGACACCTACGAGCAGTACTTC CTSSHGLADTYEQYF
TRBD1 TRBJ2-7 . TRBV28 TGTGCCAGCAGTTCTCCGGGACAGGGGTCCTACGAGCAGTACTTC CASSSPGQGSYEQYF
. TRBJ1-6 few TRBV11-2 TGTGCCAGCAGCTTAACAGACTCCTATAATTCACCCCTCCACTTT CASSLTDSYNSPLHF
TRBD1 TRBJ1-3 . TRBV19 TGTGCCAGTACAGAGTCCGGGACAGGGTCGGCTGGAAACACCATATATTTT CASTESGTGSAGNTIYF
. TRBJ2-5 . TRBV4-1 TGCGCCAGCAGCCAAGAATCTCGGGGATCTCACGAGACCCAGTACTTC CASSQESRGSHETQYF
TRBD1 TRBJ2-5 . TRBV7-8 TGTGCCAGCAGCGCTCGGGACAGGGGAGGGGAGACCCAGTACTTC CASSARDRGGETQYF
TRBD1 TRBJ1-1 . TRBV10-2 TGCGCCAGCAGGGACAGGATAACGTTGAACACTGAAGCTTTCTTT CASRDRITLNTEAFF
. TRBJ2-3 . TRBV29-1 TGCAGCGTTCAAGGGGTCGAGTTGGCGAGCACAGATACGCAGTATTTT CSVQGVELASTDTQYF
. TRBJ1-2 . TRBV4-3 TGCGCCAGCAGCCAAGATCCCACAGTAAACGGCTACACCTTC CASSQDPTVNGYTF
. TRBJ1-4 . TRBV19 TGTGCCAGTAGGGTAGGGATGAGTGAAAAACTGTTTTTT CASRVGMSEKLFF
. TRBJ2-6 . TRBV15 TGTGCCACCAGCAGAGACCTAGGGGCTGGGGCCAACGTCCTGACTTTC CATSRDLGAGANVLTF
. TRBJ1-2 few TRBV14 TGTGCCAGCAGCCAAGATCCGGTCAGCCCCTATGGCTACACCTTC CASSQDPVSPYGYTF
TRBD1 TRBJ1-3 . TRBV28 TGTGCCAGCAGATCACAGGGGGCAGGAAACACCATATATTTT CASRSQGAGNTIYF
TRBD2 TRBJ2-7 . TRBV11-3 TGTGCCAGCAGCTTAGATGATAGCGGGATGTACGAGCAGTACTTC CASSLDDSGMYEQYF
. TRBJ2-7 . TRBV14 TGTGCCAGCAGCCAAGATCCGGACCCCCCCTACGAGCAGTACTTC CASSQDPDPPYEQYF
TRBD1 TRBJ2-7 . TRBV7-2 TGTGCCAGCAGTCCTGGACAGGGAAGCTCCTACGAGCAGTACTTC CASSPGQGSSYEQYF
. TRBJ1-2 once TRBV5-8 TGTGCCAGCAGCCGCAGGGTTGGGGTCTATGGCTACACCTTC CASSRRVGVYGYTF
TRBD1 TRBJ1-1 . TRBV27 TGTGCCAGCAGTTTTATAGAGGCAGGGGGCGACCGGACTGAAGCTTTCTTT CASSFIEAGGDRTEAFF
. TRBJ2-6 . TRBV5-1 TGCGCCAGCACCTGGACAGCCCCGAACTCTGGGGCCAACGTCCTGACTTTC CASTWTAPNSGANVLTF
. TRBJ2-2 . TRBV9 TGTGCCAGCAGCGTAGTAGGTTTTCAGAACACCGGGGAGCTGTTTTTT CASSVVGFQNTGELFF
. TRBJ2-5 . TRBV5-4 TGTGCCAGCAGCTTGGACCTTACCCAAGAGACCCAGTACTTC CASSLDLTQETQYF
. TRBJ2-7 . TRBV4-3 TGCGCCAGCAGCCAAGAGCGGGCGAACTACGAGCAGTACTTC CASSQERANYEQYF
TRBD1 TRBJ2-5 . TRBV5-1 TGCGCCAGCAGCGGGACAGGGGGTTCGGAGACCCAGTACTTC CASSGTGGSETQYF
TRBD1 TRBJ1-2 . TRBV6-5 TGTGCCAGCAGTTACAACAGGGGTTTTGGCTACACCTTC CASSYNRGFGYTF
. TRBJ2-5 . TRBV5-1 TGCGCCAGCAGCTTGGGGCGACAGCAAGAGACCCAGTACTTC CASSLGRQQETQYF
TRBD2 TRBJ2-7 . TRBV5-1 TGCGCCAGCAGCCCCTTTGGTAGCGGGGGGCTCTACGAGCAGTACTTC CASSPFGSGGLYEQYF
. TRBJ1-5 . TRBV27 TGTGCCAGCGTCTGGAGGAATGACAATCAGCCCCAGCATTTT CASVWRNDNQPQHF
. TRBJ1-1 . TRBV29-1 TGCAGCGTTTCGGCAGACCCGAGGACTGAAGCTTTCTTT CSVSADPRTEAFF
. TRBJ1-2 . TRBV30 TGTGCCTGGAGCGTACAGGGATCTAACTATGGCTACACCTTC CAWSVQGSNYGYTF
. TRBJ2-7 . TRBV30 TGTGCCTGGAGTGGCAGGACTAACTACGAGCAGTACTTC CAWSGRTNYEQYF
. TRBJ2-1 . TRBV5-1 TGCGCCAGCAGCTTGGAAAGGCACGAGCAGTTCTTC CASSLERHEQFF
TRBD1 TRBJ2-7 . TRBV5-1 TGCGCCAGCAGGAATACCGGGACAGGGGCAGGGGAGCAGTACTTC CASRNTGTGAGEQYF
. TRBJ2-3 . TRBV19 TGTGCCAGTAGTTTTCGTTTTGGGGGTCGGACAGATACGCAGTATTTT CASSFRFGGRTDTQYF